This entry describes one TCR beta chain. This clone is a singleton in its sample. Its cognate antigen has yet to be identified. Base qualities are not recorded, but no much larger clone differs from it by a single base. The CDR3 spans 14 residues, from the cysteine through the phenylalanine. The read is trimmed to its CDR3 DNA, 42 bases read in frame from base 1. Taken from the germline V gene, the CDR1 and CDR2 loops are SGHDN and FVKESK. Between the V and J ends, shortened by 1 base and 9 bases respectively, the junction contains 16 bases. These data come from a study of OX40 agonist ivuxolimab in advanced cancers. For the wider study: Ivuxolimab, which targeted the costimulatory receptor OX40 (CD134), was an agonistic, fully human IgG2 monoclonal antibody. The dose-escalation cohort was roughly 80% male with a mean age of 60 years, ranging from about 20 to 85. The paper describes the monotherapy dose-escalation part (N of about 55 patients) of the phase I trial of ivuxolimab. Of the roughly 54 patients in dose escalation, some 19 had hepatocellular carcinoma, approximately 15 had melanoma, 9 had renal cell carcinoma and 9 had head and neck cancer. Three dose-escalation patients achieved partial responses, one with hepatocellular carcinoma and two with cutaneous melanoma. Intravenous ivuxolimab was administered to patients every 2 weeks at six dose levels: 0.01, 0.1, 0.3, 1.5, 3 and 10 mg/kg. The purpose of peripheral TCRbeta sequencing was to test whether ivuxolimab changed TCR sequence diversity and led to clonal T-cell expansion. Prior anti-PD-1, anti-PD-L1 or anti-CTLA-4 therapy was permitted, and 40% to 50% of dose-escalation patients had received checkpoint inhibitors.

The trial excluded patients who had a history of autoimmune disease or who were on systemic immunosuppression. In every dose cohort, peripheral blood was drawn for TCR sequencing at baseline, cycle 4 day 1, and cycle 7 day 1. The samples were drawn from a first-in-human, open-label, multicenter phase I dose-escalation trial of ivuxolimab. Adults with locally advanced or metastatic melanoma, renal cell, hepatocellular, or head and neck squamous cell carcinoma were enrolled in the trial. Before TCR sequencing, CD4+ T cells and CD8+ T cells from peripheral blood were sorted into separate populations. To sequence the TCRbeta CDR3 region, genomic DNA was isolated from the sorted cells. The immunoSEQ Assay was used to sequence the TCRbeta CDR3 regions. TCRdb re-hosts the immuneACCESS table, in-frame sequences only. Its copies lack some clones; in the studies checked, an unresolved V gene accounts for under half of them, and the cause for the rest is not known. The sample profile shows 25,000 to 40,000 clones; approximately 80% of them were found once. About 20% of the sample goes to the ten largest clones.

Results the study describes overall, beyond this receptor: Antigen specificity was not determined for the clonally expanded peripheral T cells. After ivuxolimab, expanded clones were on average more numerous among CD8+ T cells than among CD4+ T cells. Low levels of normalized T-cell clonal expansion were also shown by some nonresponding patients. Partial responders in the 0.1-3.0 mg/kg groups had among the lowest normalized peripheral clonal expansion, especially among CD8+ T cells. At doses from 0.1 to 3.0 mg/kg, clonal expansion was seen in both CD4+ and CD8+ blood T cells between baseline and week 6.

The receptor chain draws on TRBV14 and TRBJ2-7; the D gene remains uncertain. The source is an adult with an advanced solid tumor such as melanoma, head and neck, liver or kidney cancer. Sequences were derived from CD4+ or CD8+ T cells sorted from blood, sampled in a trial of the OX40 agonist ivuxolimab. At the DNA level, the sequence is TGTGCCAGCAGCCAAGGGGCCAGGAGCGTTACGCAGTACTTC. Its translation reads: CASSQGARSVTQYF. Outside the CDR3, residues come from the reference TRBV14 and TRBJ2-7 proteins, so the full variable domain is: EAGVTQFPSHSVIEKGQTVTLRCDPISGHDNLYWYRRVMGKEIKFLLHFVKESKQDESGMPNNRFLAERTGGTYSTLKVQPAELEDSGVYFCASSQGARSVTQYFGPGTRLTVT.